This T cell receptor beta chain emerged from a study of blood T cells in healthy people across ages (dated by TCRdb to 2015 to 2017). In the study overall: In model experiments, roughly one uniquely barcoded TCR beta cDNA molecule per two T cells was captured by template switching. Using deep sequencing normalized with unique cDNA molecular identifiers, the study measured how TCR beta repertoire diversity changes with age. The donors were split into four age groups: young (average approximately 16 years), middle-aged (roughly 42), aged (around 67) and long-lived (about 74). To avoid experimental bias, donors of different ages were randomly spread across the sequencing lanes. The study analyzed two additional independent replicas of 1 million unique cDNA reads from the same blood draw for two donors, one aged 18 to 30 and one aged 80 or older.

Overall study results and their limits: The long-lived group showed more naive CD4+ T cells, fewer expanded clones and increased TCR diversity than the aged group, suggesting age selection. Observed TCR beta diversity per million T cells fell roughly linearly with age, and a significant reduction was already apparent by age roughly 40. The CMV infection status of donors was not known, potentially confounding age-related changes in expanded clonotypes. Because profiling used bulk unsorted PBMCs, naive and antigen-experienced compartments could not be compared conclusively. There was a strong correlation between observed TCR beta diversity and the percentage of naive T cells measured by flow cytometry. Estimates of total diversity based on one million sequenced T cells were considered lower bounds and underestimates.

The library was generated by 5' RACE. Sequenced on an Illumina HiSeq 2500. A second about 7 to 11 cycle PCR used a sample-barcoded 5' primer and a J-beta primer mix. A unique molecular identifier was introduced onto each TCR beta cDNA molecule by a template-switch 5' adaptor carrying 12 random nucleotides. Each sample yielded at least 2.5 million CDR3-containing paired-end reads. First-strand cDNA was synthesized from all RNA with the Mint cDNA synthesis kit, primed by a TRBC-specific oligonucleotide. Following uracil-DNA glycosylase treatment, all cDNA underwent a first 18-cycle PCR with the universal primers M1SS and BC2_uni_R. Regarding the original processing steps: For normalization, 1 million high-quality reads, each with a distinct molecular identifier, were randomly selected from each sample. Instead of being binned into consensus sequences, reads with shared molecular identifiers were discarded. CDR3 identification, clonotype clustering and error correction used MiTCR with a Q25 quality threshold and the strictest error-elimination algorithm. A nonparametric unseen species model with Euler transformation was used to estimate lower-bound total TCR beta diversity. TCRdb applied fastp at Q25 and MiXCR to the public reads, then kept only in-frame beta chains. Entries are consolidated by CDR3 protein sequence, retaining the most common genes and DNA. The V and J calls and clone size are TCRdb's, not the authors'. Here the sample has about a million distinct CDR3 sequences; approximately 50% occur a single time. The top ten clones comprise 20% to 25% of the sample.

About this clonotype: It has no known antigen specificity. Base qualities are not provided; no much larger clone lies one nucleotide away.

The roughly 39 donors, aged roughly 6 to 95 years, were systemically healthy Caucasian individuals from Russia. Approximately 10 milliliters of peripheral blood were collected from each donor into EDTA-treated Vacutainer tubes. Ficoll-Paque density-gradient centrifugation was used to isolate PBMCs, with at least 6 million obtained per sample. Trizol reagent was used to extract total RNA from the PBMCs, yielding at least 5 micrograms per sample. Naive CD45RAhigh/CD27high T cell percentages were measured by flow cytometry on a PBMC aliquot from every donor. The CDR3 goes from the cysteine to the phenylalanine over 12 residues. Only the CDR3 DNA is retained, 36 bases long and in frame from the first base. V is cut by 4 bases and J by 11 bases, and the space between the germline ends is 17 bases. From a lookup of the germline V gene (reference sequence), CDR1 and CDR2 are DFQATT and SNEGSKA.

Sequencing was done on a sample of blood. The TCR sequence derives from a woman between 55 and 75 years old in good health. Rearrangement joined TRBV20-1 to TRBJ2-5, with TRBD1 perhaps the D gene, on 6 matching bases. The DNA sequence reads TGCAGTGCTAAACAGGGATTCGGGGAGCAGTACTTC. Its product reads: CSAKQGFGEQYF.